This T cell receptor (beta chain) was sequenced in a study of blood T cell repertoires in COVID-19 (dated by TCRdb to about 2020). In terms of the full investigation: Samples covering the acute and convalescent phases of COVID-19 were provided by collaborators in the United States, Italy and Spain. The prospective study material was composed of cDNA or gDNA derived from T cells, B-cell-depleted T cells, or PBMCs. Subjects who had been exposed to COVID-19, were actively infected with it, or had recovered from it provided the deeply sampled blood TCRbeta repertoires that made up the dataset. The repertoires were released in a freely available public database meant as a resource for research on the immune response to SARS-CoV-2. Samples were obtained from the ongoing ImmuneRACE study (first 160 participants) and from 1,200 or so subjects provided by 6 global collaborators. A de-identified subject ID, COVID-19 status, age in years and sex were almost always included in the sample metadata. Where available, HLA class I and class II types were taken from metadata supplied by the sample provider and were not determined by assay-based typing.

V loses 6 bases at its end and J loses 3 bases; junction bases beyond the gene matches: 3. The CDR3 sequence holds 15 residues, the cysteine and phenylalanine included. The retained sequence is limited to the CDR3, 45 bases, with the frame set at the first base. In the germline V gene, CDR1 corresponds to SNHLY and CDR2 to FYNNEI. Here is what the overall study found, with its caveats: How much clinical and demographic metadata was included differed by source and by participant, and the metadata was provided uncurated.

As regards this clone: The target of this receptor is not known. No base quality information exists; no much larger clone differs at one position.

Participants in the prospective study were aged about 18 to 100 years, lived in under 30 United States geographic areas, and enrolled through a virtual design. In the prospective study, participants were assigned to cohorts based on the clinical history participants reported in a screening survey and a study questionnaire. Recovered participants in ImmuneRACE Cohort 3 were defined as having two consecutive negative NP/OP PCR tests, clearance from a healthcare professional, or resolution of symptoms. In the prospective study, whole blood, serum and a nasopharyngeal or oropharyngeal swab were collected from each participant by mobile phlebotomists. Prospective study participants could optionally give additional blood draws and questionnaires over a roughly two-month period. Prospective study blood samples were shipped either frozen or at room temperature before DNA extraction. TCRbeta CDR3 regions were amplified from genomic DNA by means of the immunoSEQ Assay, a bias-controlled multiplex PCR. Concerning the study's data processing: The number of nucleated cells in each sample was estimated from the amplification of reference gene primers within the assay. To quantify the absolute abundance of each unique TCRbeta CDR3 rearrangement, sequence reads were collapsed and filtered. For each sample, productive Simpson clonality was calculated as the square root of Simpson's diversity index over productive rearrangements. TCRdb retrieved this table from immuneACCESS and kept in-frame rearrangements only. Not all clones are present; in checked studies, unresolved V genes account for under half, and no reason is known for the remainder. V and J calls and clone size are as listed in that table; D and trimming were resolved from the DNA. The table for this sample lists about 400,000 clones; around nine tenths of them were counted only once. The top ten clonotypes cover about a tenth of the sample.

The chain links TRBV2 with TRBJ2-2; 11 central bases correspond to TRBD2. The sample was PBMCs or T cells enriched from blood (not recorded which). This clonotype originated in a woman aged 50 to 60 who had recovered from COVID-19. The CDR3: CASRGTSGYTGELFF. The nucleotide sequence is TGTGCCAGCAGGGGGACTAGCGGCTACACCGGGGAGCTGTTTTTT.